This TCR beta chain was sequenced in a study of blood T cell repertoires in COVID-19. Study-wide context: Sites in the United States, Italy and Spain provided acute and convalescent COVID-19 samples. PBMCs, B-cell-depleted T cells, or T cells provided the cDNA or gDNA that made up the material.

The CDR3 has 13 residues. V dropped 8 bases and J dropped 0 bases, with 5 bases sitting between them. Methods used by the authors: Quantification of nucleated cells was approximated via reference gene primer amplification. Method: immunoSEQ multiplex PCR; TCRdb's copy keeps in-frame clones and lacks some. The DNA gave D and trimming, while V, J and clone size come from that table. The data hold 150,000 or so clones, with around 78% observed a single time. The sequencing input was peripheral blood. This TCR was recovered from a man of 80 years or more with acute or convalescent COVID-19. This chain connects TRBV12-3 or TRBV12-4 to TRBJ1-6; D remains unclear. The CDR3 DNA is TGTGCCAGCGTGTACTCCTATAATTCACCCCTCCACTTT. This codes for CASVYSYNSPLHF.